These 20 T cell receptor beta chains were all obtained from the same sample, sequenced in a study of blood T cell repertoires in COVID-19. Assay used: immunoSEQ multiplex PCR; TCRdb lists only in-frame clones, some missing. The table lists roughly 500,000 clones, roughly 90% of them singletons. Sequenced material: PBMCs or T cells enriched from blood (not recorded which). These receptors came from a woman between 35 and 50 years old who had recovered from COVID-19.

This chain uses TRBV7-2 with TRBJ1-5; 8 nucleotides agree with TRBD1. CDR3 length equals 17 residues. The ends lost 3 bases at V and 2 bases at J; junction bases unmatched: 9. Germline-derived CDR1 and CDR2 are SGHTA and FQGNSA. The chain's CDR3 is CASSFSGPTGGNQPQHF. CDR3 in DNA: TGTGCCAGCAGCTTCTCCGGCCCGACAGGGGGCAATCAGCCCCAGCATTTT.

This clone was counted a single time. The rearrangement joins TRBV18 to TRBJ2-2, with unresolved D. CDR1 is KGHSH and CDR2 is LQKENI in the germline V gene. The length of the CDR3 is 15 residues. V was pared by 2 bases and J by 6 bases, with 13 bases between. The chain's CDR3 is CASSPRVAPSGELFF. CDR3 sequence (DNA): TGTGCCAGCTCACCAAGAGTCGCTCCATCCGGGGAGCTGTTTTTT.

This rearrangement joins TRBV5-5 to TRBJ2-7, with D maybe TRBD2 (5 bases). V gave up 2 bases and J gave up 6 bases, with 6 bases separating them. The CDR3 contains 11 residues. Germline loops: CDR1 SGHKS, CDR2 YYEKEE (reference sequence). CDR3 nucleotides: TGTGCCAGCAGCTTCGGGGTCGAGCAGTACTTC. It is translated as CASSFGVEQYF.

The chain uses TRBV2 and TRBJ2-5, with 7 bases fitting TRBD2. The CDR3 loop spans 14 amino acids. Germline V gene data show CDR1 as SNHLY and CDR2 as FYNNEI. J was trimmed by 2 bases and V by 4 bases; bases with no gene match: 4. For the CDR3, the DNA is TGTGCCAGCAGTGTTCTAGCGGATCAAGAGACCCAGTACTTC. This translates into CASSVLADQETQYF.

The chain uses TRBV13 and TRBJ2-5, with TRBD2 matching over 11 bases. The CDR3 has 18 residues. Trimming removed 4 bases from V and 1 base from J; junction bases left unmatched: 11. Germline CDR1 PRHDT, CDR2 FYEKMQ (reference sequence). The CDR3 reads CASSSRLAGRALQETQYF. CDR3 DNA: TGTGCCAGCAGCTCCAGACTAGCGGGAAGGGCGCTCCAAGAGACCCAGTACTTC. The full variable domain, rest sourced from reference TRBV13 and TRBJ2-5, is AAGVIQSPRHLIKEKRETATLKCYPIPRHDTVYWYQQGPGQDPQFLISFYEKMQSDKGSIPDRFSAQQFSDYHSELNMSSLELGDSALYFCASSSRLAGRALQETQYFGPGTRLLVL.

The chain combines TRBV4-3 with TRBJ1-4; 7 bases align to TRBD1. Germline lookup yields CDR1 LGHNA and CDR2 YSLEER. V trimming: 0 bases; J trimming: 10 bases; junction bases outside the gene matches: 8. The CDR3 runs 15 residues. The CDR3 DNA sequence: TGCGCCAGCAGCCAAGATACAGGGGCGAGGGTAAAACTGTTTTTT. Its translation: CASSQDTGARVKLFF.

This chain joins TRBV7-8 and TRBJ2-5; TRBD1 matches at 7 bases. The CDR3 totals 14 residues. With V trimmed by 5 bases and J by 5 bases, 8 bases remained unmatched. Germline values: CDR1 SGHVS, CDR2 FQNEAQ. The CDR3 region is CASSPWTGAETQYF. The CDR3 DNA sequence: TGTGCCAGCAGCCCCTGGACAGGAGCTGAGACCCAGTACTTC.

The genes are TRBV3-1 (or the pseudogene TRBV3-2) and TRBJ1-6; 8 bases agree with TRBD1. V lost 4 bases and J lost 4; bases outside the gene matches: 6. Per the germline V gene, CDR1 is LGHDT and CDR2 is YNNKEL (reference sequence). The length of the CDR3 is 16 residues. The chain's CDR3 is CASSLRTGTYNSPLHF. CDR3 nucleotide sequence: TGTGCCAGCAGCCTACGGACAGGGACTTATAATTCACCCCTCCACTTT.

V is TRBV7-9 and J is TRBJ1-1; tentatively, D is TRBD1 (6 bases). The CDR3 length is 15 residues. Deletions cut 5 bases from V and 3 bases from J, with 16 bases between. The germline CDR1 and CDR2 sequences are SEHNR and FQNEAQ (reference sequence). CDR3: CASSALNRDYTEAFF. CDR3 DNA: TGTGCCAGCAGCGCGTTAAACAGGGATTACACTGAAGCTTTCTTT.

The table lists this clone with a count of one. The J gene is TRBJ2-7, the V gene TRBV5-1; D might be TRBD1 (6 bases). CDR1 and CDR2 (germline): SGHRS, YFSETQ. CDR3 length equals 11 residues. Trimming took off 6 bases at V and 4 bases at J, with 8 bases between the two ends. The CDR3 loop is CASKGEYEQYF. The CDR3, as DNA: TGCGCCAGCAAGGGGGAATACGAGCAGTACTTC.

The chain recombines TRBV7-2 with TRBJ2-7; 8 bases match TRBD2. This CDR3 spans 14 amino acids. Trimming at V came to 1 base and at J to 2 bases, leaving 1 base not matched to a gene. CDR1 and CDR2 (germline): SGHTA, FQGNSA. CDR3 bases: TGTGCCAGCAGCTTAGTGCGGGAGGCCTACGAGCAGTACTTC. Amino acid sequence: CASSLVREAYEQYF.

This clone appeared a few times. Here the CDR3 omits its conserved ending phenylalanine or tryptophan, so a read error is the likely source. The DNA is omitted, as the CDR3 cannot be located on it reliably, and the CDR3 follows TCRdb's listing. The chain combines TRBV24-1 with TRBJ1-1; the table names TRBD1, a call not compared with the DNA. With termini counted, the CDR3 has 10 amino acids. The germline CDR1 and CDR2 sequences are KGHDR and SFDVKD. This CDR3 is CATSDLRRDG.

The J gene is TRBJ2-5, the V gene TRBV19; 9 bases line up with TRBD1. V shed 4 bases, J shed 5 bases, and the junction held 8 bases outside the gene matches. Germline CDR1 reads LNHDA; CDR2 reads SQIVND (reference sequence). This CDR3 has 15 amino acids. CDR3 region: CASSKDRGGGETQYF. CDR3 nucleotides: TGTGCCAGTAGTAAGGACAGGGGAGGTGGGGAGACCCAGTACTTC.

The chain couples TRBV19 to TRBJ2-1, with TRBD2 matching 8 bases. The CDR3 sequence is 13 residues long. Looked up from germline, CDR1 is LNHDA and CDR2 is SQIVND (reference sequence). V lost 6 bases and J lost 5; bases outside the gene matches: 3. The DNA of the CDR3 is TGTGCCAGTAGCGGGAGGGCCCACAATGAGCAGTTCTTC. Protein sequence: CASSGRAHNEQFF. The variable domain in full, completed from reference TRBV19 and TRBJ2-1, reads DGGITQSPKYLFRKEGQNVTLSCEQNLNHDAMYWYRQDPGQGLRLIYYSQIVNDFQKGDIAEGYSVSREKKESFPLTVTSAQKNPTAFYLCASSGRAHNEQFFGPGTRLTVL.

The chain recombines TRBV12-5 with TRBJ1-5, with a weak D call TRBD1 (5 bases). The germline CDR1 and CDR2 sequences are LGHNT and FRNRAP. The CDR3 covers 15 residues. V was cut by 6 bases and J by 2 bases, with 14 bases left in between. CDR3 coding DNA: TGTGCTAGTGGGAAGACAGCGACTGGCAATCAGCCCCAGCATTTT. Its protein product is CASGKTATGNQPQHF. The full variable domain, its missing parts supplied by reference TRBV12-5 and TRBJ1-5, is DARVTQTPRHKVTEMGQEVTMRCQPILGHNTVFWYRQTMMQGLELLAYFRNRAPLDDSGMPKDRFSAEMPDATLATLKIQPSEPRDSAVYFCASGKTATGNQPQHFGDGTRLSIL.

In regard to this clone: One end of the junction does not line up with germline, which may come from a read error. The chain links TRBV11-2 to TRBJ2-2; 7 bases line up with TRBD2. The CDR3 sequence is 16 residues long. Germline CDR1 SGHAT, CDR2 FQNNGV. CDR3 amino acids: CASSLERGLNTGELFF. CDR3 DNA sequence: TGTGCCAGCAGCCTAGAGCGGGGCCTGAACACCGGGGAGCTGTTTTTT.

The V call is TRBV18, the J call TRBJ2-6; no reliable D call. The V gene lost 2 bases and the J gene lost 0 bases, with 17 bases spanning the gap. The germline gives CDR1 KGHSH, CDR2 LQKENI. The CDR3 covers 19 residues. The CDR3 DNA is TGTGCCAGCTCACCAATTTCGGCAGGAACATACTCTGGGGCCAACGTCCTGACTTTC. It specifies CASSPISAGTYSGANVLTF.

The J gene is TRBJ2-1, the V gene TRBV11-3; D perhaps matches TRBD1 (6 bases). V was pared by 7 bases and J by 7 bases, with 11 bases between. This CDR3 comprises 12 residues. Germline V gene data show CDR1 as SGHNT and CDR2 as YENEEA. The CDR3 loop is CASTERGNEQFF. The CDR3 bases are TGTGCCAGCACCGAAAGGGGGAATGAGCAGTTCTTC.

The V and J genes are TRBV11-3 and TRBJ2-7, with TRBD2 matching 12 bases. The CDR3 consists of 17 residues. The germline V gene encodes CDR1 SGHNT and CDR2 YENEEA. J lost 0 bases, V lost 5 bases, and 8 bases had no gene match. The CDR3 DNA follows: TGTGCCAGCAGCGAACTAGCGGGAGGATCCTACTCCTACGAGCAGTACTTC. The encoded protein is CASSELAGGSYSYEQYF.

This chain uses TRBV6-2 or TRBV6-3 with TRBJ2-3; 13 positions agree with TRBD2. This CDR3 contains 17 residues. CDR1 and CDR2 from the germline V gene are MNHEY and SVGEGT. The junction had 7 bases not matched to a gene; V was cut back by 0 bases and J by 7 bases. The CDR3 DNA follows: TGTGCCAGCAGTTACTCGACTAGCGGGGGGATGAGGAATACGCAGTATTTT. Translating it yields CASSYSTSGGMRNTQYF.